The 26 T cell receptor beta chains below were found in one sample sequenced in a study of OX40 agonist ivuxolimab in advanced cancers. Some clones are missing from TCRdb's copy, which holds only in-frame ones; the method was immunoSEQ multiplex PCR. This table holds some 59,000 clones, roughly 87% found once. The source material was CD4+ or CD8+ T cells sorted from blood, sampled in a trial of the OX40 agonist ivuxolimab. These receptors were taken from an adult with an advanced solid tumor such as melanoma, head and neck, liver or kidney cancer.

The chain uses TRBV6-5 and TRBJ2-2, with 8 bases aligning to TRBD2. Germline CDR1 is MNHEY and CDR2 is SVGAGI. The CDR3 sequence is 13 residues long. The J segment lost 7 bases and the V segment lost 5 bases, leaving 3 bases of the junction unmatched. CDR3 sequence (DNA): TGTGCCAGCAGTGAAAGCGGGAGCGGGGAGCTGTTTTTT. Encoded protein: CASSESGSGELFF.

The chain couples TRBV5-4 to TRBJ2-1; 7 bases match TRBD1. Per germline, CDR1 SGHNT and CDR2 YYREEE (reference sequence). This CDR3 has 15 amino acids. J gave up 4 bases and V 7 bases, and 11 bases lay outside the gene matches. CDR3 bases: TGTGCCAGCGCGGAGCCGGGACAGCTTTACAATGAGCAGTTCTTC. Amino acid sequence: CASAEPGQLYNEQFF.

This rearrangement joins TRBV7-2 to TRBJ1-5, with D maybe TRBD1 (5 bases). Looked up from germline, CDR1 is SGHTA and CDR2 is FQGNSA. The V and J ends lost 1 base and 0 bases respectively, with 16 bases between them. The CDR3 has 18 residues. CDR3 sequence: CASSLVGGVSGSNQPQHF. CDR3 nucleotide sequence: TGTGCCAGCAGCTTAGTAGGAGGGGTGTCAGGTAGCAATCAGCCCCAGCATTTT.

The rearrangement uses TRBV28 and TRBJ1-5; TRBD1 agrees at 7 bases. The CDR3 is 14 residues long. CDR1 and CDR2 from the germline V gene are MDHEN and SYDVKM. J gave up 5 bases and V 6 bases, and 7 bases lay outside the gene matches. The CDR3 is CASSPGQVHQPQHF. The CDR3 DNA is TGTGCCAGCAGCCCCGGACAGGTTCATCAGCCCCAGCATTTT. The entire variable domain, with the rest obtained from reference TRBV28 and TRBJ1-5, is as follows: DVKVTQSSRYLVKRTGEKVFLECVQDMDHENMFWYRQDPGLGLRLIYFSYDVKMKEKGDIPEGYSVSREKKERFSLILESASTNQTSMYLCASSPGQVHQPQHFGDGTRLSIL.

The chain employs TRBV18 and TRBJ2-6; D not certain. The V end was cut by 2 bases, the J end by 4 bases, with 6 bases between. CDR1 is KGHSH and CDR2 is LQKENI in the germline V gene. The CDR3 sequence is 14 residues long. The CDR3 is CASSPGVGANVLTF. CDR3 sequence (DNA): TGTGCCAGCTCACCAGGGGTCGGGGCCAACGTCCTGACTTTC.

This clone was found a few times. This sequence joins TRBV7-9 and TRBJ2-2; D is undetermined. Looked up from germline, CDR1 is SEHNR and CDR2 is FQNEAQ (reference sequence). This CDR3 region has 12 residues. The germline V and J ends were trimmed by 3 bases and 4 bases, with 3 bases remaining between them. The DNA of the CDR3 is TGTGCCAGCAGCTTGCGCACCGGGGAGCTGTTTTTT. Amino acids: CASSLRTGELFF.

This sequence joins TRBV28 and TRBJ1-3; D gene uncertain. The CDR3 runs 15 residues. The V gene's germline CDR1 is MDHEN and CDR2 SYDVKM. Trimming pared 6 bases from V and 0 bases from J, leaving 12 bases between. The CDR3 nucleotides are TGTGCCAGCAGCCTCCGCGCGGTCTCTGGAAACACCATATATTTT. It translates to CASSLRAVSGNTIYF.

The chain recombines TRBV15 with TRBJ2-5; TRBD1 is a possible D gene (6 bases). The closer fit of TRBJ2-7 to the DNA end suggests the J call may be wrong. The V gene's germline CDR1 is LNHNV and CDR2 YYDKDF (reference sequence). The CDR3 runs 15 residues. This chain's CDR3 is CATSPLGGQTYEQYF. DNA for the CDR3: TGTGCCACCAGCCCCCTGGGCGGACAGACCTACGAGCAGTACTTC.

The chain is built from TRBV27 and TRBJ1-4; 7 bases line up with TRBD1. This CDR3 spans 13 amino acids. Germline V gene lookup returns CDR1 MNHEY and CDR2 SMNVEV (reference sequence). V lost 3 bases to trimming and J lost 10 bases; unmatched junction nucleotides: 5. The CDR3 DNA reads as TGTGCCAGCAGTTTCGACAGGGTGGGAAAACTGTTTTTT. This encodes CASSFDRVGKLFF.

This clone occurred a few times. The chain has TRBV2 and TRBJ2-2; the match to TRBD2 covers 7 bases. The CDR3 spans 15 residues. Trimming cost V 4 bases and J 2 bases; bases outside gene matches: 4. Germline V gives CDR1 SNHLY, CDR2 FYNNEI. CDR3 in amino acids: CASSATSSNTGELFF. The CDR3 bases are TGTGCCAGCAGTGCGACTAGCAGCAACACCGGGGAGCTGTTTTTT.

The chain couples TRBV7-3 to TRBJ2-1; TRBD2 agrees at 14 bases. V trimming: 5 bases; J trimming: 8 bases; junction bases outside the gene matches: 11. Looked up from germline, CDR1 is SGHTA and CDR2 is FQGTGA. This CDR3 contains 17 residues. Here the CDR3 reads CASSPQPGLAGADEQFF. In DNA form, the CDR3 reads TGTGCCAGCAGCCCACAACCGGGACTAGCGGGGGCTGATGAGCAGTTCTTC.

The chain joins TRBV7-6 to TRBJ2-1, with 8 bases identical to TRBD1. Unmatched junction bases numbered 10, after V lost 3 bases and J lost 6 bases. This CDR3 contains 16 residues. Per germline, CDR1 SGHVS and CDR2 FNYEAQ. The chain's CDR3 is CASSFQVGQASNEQFF. Written as DNA, the CDR3 is TGTGCCAGCAGCTTCCAAGTGGGACAGGCCTCCAATGAGCAGTTCTTC.

The chain is built from TRBV28 and TRBJ1-2; tentatively, D is TRBD1 (5 bases). The CDR3 has 14 residues. V lost 5 bases to trimming and J lost 4 bases, with 14 bases between them. Germline values: CDR1 MDHEN, CDR2 SYDVKM. This chain's CDR3 is CASSLRGGTYGYTF. CDR3 coding DNA: TGTGCCAGCAGTCTAAGGGGAGGGACCTATGGCTACACCTTC.

The chain is built from TRBV5-1 and TRBJ1-2; 8 bases map to TRBD1. Per germline, CDR1 SGHRS and CDR2 YFSETQ. V trimming: 4 bases; J trimming: 8 bases; junction bases outside the gene matches: 10. CDR3 length: 14 amino acids. The CDR3 spells CASSTGQGFEGYTF. Written as DNA, the CDR3 is TGCGCCAGCAGCACCGGACAGGGATTTGAAGGCTACACCTTC.

This chain joins TRBV27 and TRBJ2-1, with a tentative D call TRBD2 (6 bases). The length of the CDR3 is 14 residues. Germline loops: CDR1 MNHEY, CDR2 SMNVEV (reference sequence). The V end lost 2 bases, the J end lost 9 bases, and 14 bases lay between the germline ends. The DNA of the CDR3 is TGTGCCAGCAGTTTAAGAAGGGTGGGAGGTGAGCAGTTCTTC. Its translation is CASSLRRVGGEQFF.

The chain links TRBV2 to TRBJ1-2; the match to TRBD1 covers 7 bases. CDR1 and CDR2 (germline): SNHLY, FYNNEI. The trim removed 7 bases at V and 7 bases at J, leaving 15 bases unmatched. This CDR3 comprises 15 residues. The CDR3 DNA reads TGTGCCAGCAATGCCAGGGGAGGGGGCGCAGGTGGCTACACCTTC. Translated, it gives CASNARGGGAGGYTF.

This chain uses TRBV4-1 with TRBJ2-3; no firm D call. Between the trimmed V and J ends, which lost 3 bases and 6 bases, there was a span of 10 bases. Germline V CDR1 and CDR2: MGHRA, YSYEKL. The CDR3 has 13 residues. CDR3 sequence reads: CASSQESWDTQYF. Here the CDR3 DNA reads TGCGCCAGCAGCCAGGAATCTTGGGATACGCAGTATTTT.

The chain is built from TRBV2 and TRBJ1-6, with TRBD1 matching 8 bases. The CDR3 is 15 residues long. After removal of 4 bases from V and 6 bases from J, the junction contained 5 bases not matched to a gene. CDR1 SNHLY and CDR2 FYNNEI come from the germline V gene. The CDR3 loop reads CASSGQGTANSPLHF. CDR3 nucleotide sequence: TGTGCCAGCAGTGGACAGGGGACAGCTAATTCACCCCTCCACTTT.

The chain carries TRBV9 and TRBJ2-2, with 9 bases that match TRBD1. Germline CDR1 and CDR2: SGDLS and YYNGEE. V lost 7 bases and J lost 4; bases outside the gene matches: 8. The CDR3 extends over 15 amino acids. The DNA of the CDR3 is TGTGCCAGCTCCCGGGACAGGGTGGGCACCGGGGAGCTGTTTTTT. It specifies CASSRDRVGTGELFF. The whole variable domain, remainder taken from reference TRBV9 and TRBJ2-2, is DSGVTQTPKHLITATGQRVTLRCSPRSGDLSVYWYQQSLDQGLQFLIQYYNGEERAKGNILERFSAQQFPDLHSELNLSSLELGDSALYFCASSRDRVGTGELFFGEGSRLTVL.

The chain combines TRBV6-1 with TRBJ1-2; no firm D call. The CDR3 is made up of 13 amino acids. Trimming took 3 bases from V and 4 from J, leaving 9 bases between them. The germline V gene encodes CDR1 MNHNS and CDR2 SASEGT. Here the CDR3 DNA reads TGTGCCAGCAGTGAGTCGGGATCCTATGGCTACACCTTC. Translating it yields CASSESGSYGYTF.

The CDR3 DNA sequence: TGTGCCAGCAGCTTAGGCAGGGTTTGGACAGATACGCAGTATTTT. Translation gives CASSLGRVWTDTQYF. The chain is built from TRBV7-2 and TRBJ2-3; TRBD1 might be the D (5 bases). Germline V gene sequence: CDR1 SGHTA, CDR2 FQGNSA. This CDR3 region has 15 residues. V was trimmed by 1 base and J by 3 bases, leaving 11 bases between them. Complete variable domain (other parts from reference TRBV7-2 and TRBJ2-3): GAGVSQSPSNKVTEKGKDVELRCDPISGHTALYWYRQSLGQGLEFLIYFQGNSAPDKSGLPSDRFSAERTGGSVSTLTIQRTQQEDSAVYLCASSLGRVWTDTQYFGPGTRLTVL.

This chain connects TRBV29-1 to TRBJ1-1; D gene uncertain. The germline V gene encodes CDR1 SQVTM and CDR2 ANQGSEA. The CDR3 is 14 residues long. V gave up 5 bases and J gave up 1 base, with 14 bases separating them. The CDR3 here is CSVHSAEKNTEAFF. Here the CDR3 DNA reads TGCAGCGTTCACTCGGCAGAGAAGAACACTGAAGCTTTCTTT. Full variable domain (remainder filled in from reference TRBV29-1 and TRBJ1-1): SAVISQKPSRDICQRGTSLTIQCQVDSQVTMMFWYRQQPGQSLTLIATANQGSEATYESGFVIDKFPISRPNLTFSTLTVSNMSPEDSSIYLCSVHSAEKNTEAFFGQGTRLTVV.

This clone ranks as medium-sized. The CDR3 bases are TGTGCCAGTAGCAATAGGGGGGGCAATCAGCCCCAGCATTTT. Translation gives CASSNRGGNQPQHF. The chain joins TRBV19 to TRBJ1-5, with D possibly TRBD1 on 6 matching bases. Trimming left V 6 bases short and J 2 bases short, with 11 bases between. The CDR3 sequence is 14 residues long. In germline, CDR1 is LNHDA, CDR2 SQIVND (reference sequence).

The gene calls are TRBV5-4 and TRBJ1-2; D uncertain. The CDR3 spans 14 residues. The germline V gene has CDR1 SGHNT and CDR2 YYREEE (reference sequence). V was clipped by 1 base and J by 4 bases, with 11 bases between them. The CDR3 DNA is TGTGCCAGCAGCTTGCGCGGGTACAGCTATGGCTACACCTTC. Its protein is CASSLRGYSYGYTF.

The chain combines TRBV28 with TRBJ1-2, with D unresolved. From germline, CDR1 is MDHEN and CDR2 SYDVKM. With 2 bases removed from V and 5 bases from J, the gap between germline ends came to 15 bases. The length of the CDR3 is 15 residues. CDR3 DNA: TGTGCCAGCAGTTTACTTCCGGATAGTGCTTATGGCTACACCTTC. Residues: CASSLLPDSAYGYTF.

Concerning this clone itself: A read error may produce the germline difference seen at one junction end. V and J are TRBV10-3 and TRBJ2-2, with a tentative D call TRBD1 (5 bases). The CDR3 is 16 residues long. CDR1 and CDR2 (germline): ENHRY, SYGVKD. CDR3 protein: CASSYYPPPGIGELFF. CDR3 coding DNA: TGTGCCAGCAGTTACTACCCACCCCCAGGGATCGGGGAGCTGTTTTTT.